This T cell receptor beta chain was recovered during a study of patients and donors after allogeneic stem cell transplantation. Many counts were recorded for this clonotype. The germline gives CDR1 SNHLY, CDR2 FYNNEI. There are 13 residues in the CDR3. With 1 base removed from V and 12 bases from J, the gap between germline ends came to 13 bases. TCRdb re-called the RT-PCR reads through MiXCR, storing one row per CDR3 protein. This table holds some 960,000 distinct CDR3 sequences, about a sixth found once. The J gene is TRBJ1-5, the V gene TRBV2, with no clear D. Material for sequencing was blood, either unsorted or a sorted T cell fraction (not recorded which). The receptor was isolated from a human donor who was either an allogeneic HSCT recipient or a stem cell or donor lymphocyte infusion donor (not recorded which). It is not recorded whose cells these are; they may come from a transplant donor. CDR3 protein: CASSEVRDTFQHF. CDR3 nucleotides: TGTGCCAGCAGTGAAGTGCGAGACACCTTCCAGCATTTT.